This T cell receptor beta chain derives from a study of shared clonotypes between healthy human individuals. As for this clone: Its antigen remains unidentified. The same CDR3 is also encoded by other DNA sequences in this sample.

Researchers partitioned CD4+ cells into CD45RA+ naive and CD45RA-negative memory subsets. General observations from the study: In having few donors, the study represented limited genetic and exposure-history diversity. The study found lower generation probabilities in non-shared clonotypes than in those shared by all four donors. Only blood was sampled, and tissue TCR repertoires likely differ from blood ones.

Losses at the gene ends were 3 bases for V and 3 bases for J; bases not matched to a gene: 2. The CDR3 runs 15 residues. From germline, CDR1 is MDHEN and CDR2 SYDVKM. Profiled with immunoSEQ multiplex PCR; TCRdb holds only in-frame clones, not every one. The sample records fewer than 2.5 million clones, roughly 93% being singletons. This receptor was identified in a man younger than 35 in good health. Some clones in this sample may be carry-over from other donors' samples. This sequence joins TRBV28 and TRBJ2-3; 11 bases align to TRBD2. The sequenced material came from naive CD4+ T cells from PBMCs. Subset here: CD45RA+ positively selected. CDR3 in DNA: TGTGCCAGCAGTTTGCTAGCGGGAGGAACAGATACGCAGTATTTT. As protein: CASSLLAGGTDTQYF.